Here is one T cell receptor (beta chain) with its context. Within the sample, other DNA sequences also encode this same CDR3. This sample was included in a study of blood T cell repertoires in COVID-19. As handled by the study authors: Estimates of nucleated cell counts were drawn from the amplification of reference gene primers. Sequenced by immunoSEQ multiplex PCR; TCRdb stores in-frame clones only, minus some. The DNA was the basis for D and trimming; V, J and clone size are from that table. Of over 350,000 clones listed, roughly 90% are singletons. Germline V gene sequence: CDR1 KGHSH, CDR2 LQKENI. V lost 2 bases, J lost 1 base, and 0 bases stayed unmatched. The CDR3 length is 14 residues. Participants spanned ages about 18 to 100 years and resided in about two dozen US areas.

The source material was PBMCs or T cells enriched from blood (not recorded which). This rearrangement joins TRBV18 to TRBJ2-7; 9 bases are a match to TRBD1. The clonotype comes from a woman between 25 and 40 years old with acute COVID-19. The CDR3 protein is CASSPGQGSYEQYF. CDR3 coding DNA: TGTGCCAGCTCACCAGGACAGGGGTCCTACGAGCAGTACTTC.